One sample yielded the 10 T cell receptor beta chains listed below, sequenced in a study of blood T cells in healthy people across ages. A second PCR, run for about 6 to 12 cycles, used a sample-barcoded 5' primer plus a J-beta primer mix. TCRdb re-analysed the 5' RACE reads in MiXCR, keeping a single row per CDR3 protein. Of 1.5 million to 2 million distinct CDR3 sequences in the sample, 28% were seen once. The source material was blood. Every receptor here comes from a woman in her twenties or thirties in good health.

This clonotype was recorded at least ten times. V gene TRBV5-1 combines with J gene TRBJ1-2, with D perhaps matching TRBD1 (6 bases). The germline CDR1 and CDR2 sequences are SGHRS and YFSETQ. The CDR3 has 11 amino acids. V was clipped by 4 bases and J by 8 bases, with 9 bases between them. DNA for the CDR3: TGCGCCAGCAGCCGGGGGCTCGGCTACACCTTC. Translation: CASSRGLGYTF. Based on the CDR3 plus reference TRBV5-1 and TRBJ1-2, the full variable domain is KAGVTQTPRYLIKTRGQQVTLSCSPISGHRSVSWYQQTPGQGLQFLFEYFSETQRNKGNFPGRFSGRQFSNSRSEMNVSTLELGDSALYLCASSRGLGYTFGSGTRLTVV.

Only a few counts were recorded for this clonotype. V and J are TRBV12-3 or TRBV12-4 and TRBJ1-5; 7 bases are a match to TRBD1. This CDR3 is built from 15 residues. V gave up 6 bases and J gave up 6 bases; unmatched junction bases: 11. The CDR3 bases are TGTGCCAGCAGCCTCGGGAGGGGGCTTAGTCAGCCCCAGCATTTT. It specifies CASSLGRGLSQPQHF.

This clonotype turned up a few times. This sequence joins TRBV7-9 and TRBJ1-1, with a possible D match to TRBD1 (5 bases). The CDR3 has 13 amino acids. Per germline, CDR1 SEHNR and CDR2 FQNEAQ (reference sequence). V lost 7 bases and J lost 4, with 13 bases in between. The chain's CDR3 is CASTLAGTTEAFF. For the CDR3, the DNA is TGTGCCAGCACCCTCGCGGGGACCACTGAAGCTTTCTTT.

Note on this clonotype: This may be a read error: a much more frequent sequence differs by one nucleotide. This chain links TRBV4-2 with TRBJ2-1; 13 bases match TRBD2. The V gene end was trimmed by 1 base and the J gene end by 5 bases; junction bases not matched to a gene: 5. Looked up from germline, CDR1 is LGHNA and CDR2 is YNFKEQ. This CDR3 spans 17 amino acids. CDR3 amino acids: CASSQASGLAGDNEQFF. The CDR3 region has the DNA TGTGCCAGCAGCCAAGCTTCAGGACTAGCGGGGGACAATGAGCAGTTCTTC.

The chain employs TRBV28 and TRBJ2-3; 10 bases match TRBD2. CDR3 length: 15 residues. The germline CDR1 and CDR2 sequences are MDHEN and SYDVKM. After removal of 6 bases from V and 4 bases from J, the junction contained 7 bases not matched to a gene. CDR3 nucleotides: TGTGCCAGCAGGGCCCTAGCGGGGGTTCCAGATACGCAGTATTTT. This gives the protein CASRALAGVPDTQYF.

In this sample, this clonotype turned up a few times. The gene calls are TRBV29-1 and TRBJ1-4; perhaps TRBD1 as D (5 bases). The V end was cut by 4 bases, the J end by 7 bases, with 13 bases between. Looked up from germline, CDR1 is SQVTM and CDR2 is ANQGSEA. The CDR3 sequence is 13 residues long. CDR3 loop: CSVVGARVEKLFF. The DNA of the CDR3 is TGCAGCGTTGTTGGGGCGCGGGTTGAAAAACTGTTTTTT. Combining the CDR3 with reference TRBV29-1 and TRBJ1-4 gives the whole variable domain SAVISQKPSRDICQRGTSLTIQCQVDSQVTMMFWYRQQPGQSLTLIATANQGSEATYESGFVIDKFPISRPNLTFSTLTVSNMSPEDSSIYLCSVVGARVEKLFFGSGTQLSVL.

This chain joins TRBV18 and TRBJ2-5; D call uncertain. V was trimmed by 1 base and J by 7 bases, leaving 16 bases between them. The germline V gene encodes CDR1 KGHSH and CDR2 LQKENI. This CDR3 spans 15 amino acids. CDR3 nucleotides: TGTGCCAGCTCACCACGGGTATCTGGGGATGGGACCCAGTACTTC. Amino acid sequence: CASSPRVSGDGTQYF.

This clonotype was observed a few times. CDR3 amino acids: CASSSQGATLNTEAFF. CDR3 bases: TGTGCCAGCAGCTCTCAGGGGGCCACTCTGAACACTGAAGCTTTCTTT. The rearrangement joins TRBV7-2 to TRBJ1-1; the match to TRBD1 covers 8 bases. The V and J ends lost 4 bases and 0 bases, in that order; junction bases with no gene match: 7. This CDR3 has 16 amino acids. Germline CDR1 and CDR2: SGHTA and FQGNSA.

The CDR3 region is CASSYSGRMGTQYF. DNA for the CDR3: TGTGCCAGCAGTTACTCAGGTCGGATGGGGACCCAGTACTTC. The J gene is TRBJ2-5, the V gene TRBV6-5; D ambiguous. CDR3 length: 14 residues. Trimming stripped 0 bases from V and 7 bases from J, with 12 bases between. The V gene's germline CDR1 is MNHEY and CDR2 SVGAGI.

The rearrangement links TRBV12-3 or TRBV12-4 to TRBJ1-1; possibly TRBD1 for D (6 bases). The CDR3 has 20 residues. V was pared by 7 bases and J by 0 bases, with 30 bases between. The CDR3 is CASTQGRRGLDRLVNTEAFF. The CDR3 region has the DNA TGTGCCAGCACCCAGGGGCGACGGGGGCTGGATCGCCTCGTGAACACTGAAGCTTTCTTT.